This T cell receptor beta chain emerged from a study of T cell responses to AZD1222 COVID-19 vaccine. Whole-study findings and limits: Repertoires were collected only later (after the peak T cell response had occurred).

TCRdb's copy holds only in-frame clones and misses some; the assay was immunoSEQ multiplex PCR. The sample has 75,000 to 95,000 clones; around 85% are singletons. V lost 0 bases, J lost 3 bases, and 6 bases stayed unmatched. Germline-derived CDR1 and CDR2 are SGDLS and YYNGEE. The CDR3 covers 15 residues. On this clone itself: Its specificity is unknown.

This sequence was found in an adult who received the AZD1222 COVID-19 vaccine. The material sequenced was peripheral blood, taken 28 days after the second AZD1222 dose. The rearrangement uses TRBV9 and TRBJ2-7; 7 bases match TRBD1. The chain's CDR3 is CASSVATGADYEQYF. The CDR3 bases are TGTGCCAGCAGCGTAGCTACAGGGGCCGACTACGAGCAGTACTTC.